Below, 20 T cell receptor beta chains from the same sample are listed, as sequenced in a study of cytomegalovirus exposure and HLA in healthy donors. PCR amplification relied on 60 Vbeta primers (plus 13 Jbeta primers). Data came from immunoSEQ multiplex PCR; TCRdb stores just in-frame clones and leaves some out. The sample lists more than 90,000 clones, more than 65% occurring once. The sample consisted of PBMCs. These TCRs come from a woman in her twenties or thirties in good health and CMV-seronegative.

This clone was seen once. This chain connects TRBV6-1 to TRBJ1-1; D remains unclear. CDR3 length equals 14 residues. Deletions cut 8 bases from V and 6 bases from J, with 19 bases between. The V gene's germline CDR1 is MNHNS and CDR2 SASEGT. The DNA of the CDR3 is TGTGCCAGCCCGACTAGCGGGTTTGCGGCTGAAGCTTTCTTT. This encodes CASPTSGFAAEAFF.

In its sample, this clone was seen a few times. The CDR3 loop reads CASSPSRRANTEAFF. The CDR3 DNA reads as TGTGCCAGCAGCCCATCCAGGAGGGCGAACACTGAAGCTTTCTTT. J is TRBJ1-1 and V is TRBV7-8; no definite D call. Trimming pared 5 bases from V and 1 base from J, leaving 14 bases between. Germline lookup yields CDR1 SGHVS and CDR2 FQNEAQ. This CDR3 comprises 15 residues.

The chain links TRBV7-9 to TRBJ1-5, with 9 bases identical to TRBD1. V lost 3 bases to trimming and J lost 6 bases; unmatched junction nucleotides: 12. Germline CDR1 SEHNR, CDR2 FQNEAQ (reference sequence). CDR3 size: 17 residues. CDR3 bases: TGTGCCAGCAGCTTCACTCTGGGGACAGGGTCTGGTCAGCCCCAGCATTTT. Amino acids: CASSFTLGTGSGQPQHF.

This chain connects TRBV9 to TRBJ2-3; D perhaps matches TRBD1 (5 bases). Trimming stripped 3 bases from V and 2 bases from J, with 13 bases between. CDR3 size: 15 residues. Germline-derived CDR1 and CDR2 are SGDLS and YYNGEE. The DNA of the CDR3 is TGTGCCAGCAGCGCAGGGAACCTCCCCACAGATACGCAGTATTTT. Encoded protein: CASSAGNLPTDTQYF.

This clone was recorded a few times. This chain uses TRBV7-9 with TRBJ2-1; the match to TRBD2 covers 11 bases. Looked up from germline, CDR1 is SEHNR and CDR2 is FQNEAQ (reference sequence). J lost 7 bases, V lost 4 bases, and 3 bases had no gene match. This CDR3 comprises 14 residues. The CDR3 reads CASSSSSGGNEQFF. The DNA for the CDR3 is TGTGCCAGCAGCTCCTCTAGCGGGGGGAATGAGCAGTTCTTC.

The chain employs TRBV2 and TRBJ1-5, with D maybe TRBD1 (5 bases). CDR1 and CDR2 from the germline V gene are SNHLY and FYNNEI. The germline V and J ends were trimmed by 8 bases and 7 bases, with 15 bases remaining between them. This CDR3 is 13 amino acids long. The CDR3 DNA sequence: TGTGCCAGCTTGTGGGGGGTTGGGCAGCCCCAGCATTTT. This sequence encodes CASLWGVGQPQHF.

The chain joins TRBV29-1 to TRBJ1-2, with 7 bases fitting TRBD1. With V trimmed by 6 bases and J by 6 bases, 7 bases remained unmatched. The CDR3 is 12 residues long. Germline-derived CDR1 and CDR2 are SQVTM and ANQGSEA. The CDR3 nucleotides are TGCAGCGTCGTGACAGGGTACCATGGCTACACCTTC. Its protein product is CSVVTGYHGYTF.

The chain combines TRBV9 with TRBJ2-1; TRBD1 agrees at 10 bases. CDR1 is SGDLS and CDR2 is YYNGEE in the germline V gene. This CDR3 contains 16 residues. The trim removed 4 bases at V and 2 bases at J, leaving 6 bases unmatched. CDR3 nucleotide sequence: TGTGCCAGCAGCTCCGGACAGGGGGAGACCTACAATGAGCAGTTCTTC. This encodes CASSSGQGETYNEQFF.

CDR3 amino acids: CASSFPSNEQFF. The DNA of the CDR3 is TGTGCCAGTAGTTTTCCCAGCAATGAGCAGTTCTTC. The chain employs TRBV19 and TRBJ2-1; no definite D call. Trimming cost V 5 bases and J 6 bases, with 8 bases left between them. The CDR3 is 12 amino acids. The V gene's germline CDR1 is LNHDA and CDR2 SQIVND (reference sequence).

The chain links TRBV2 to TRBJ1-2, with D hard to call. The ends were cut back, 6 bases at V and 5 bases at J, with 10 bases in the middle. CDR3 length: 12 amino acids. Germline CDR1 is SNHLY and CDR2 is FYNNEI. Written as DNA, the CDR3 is TGTGCCAGCAGAGACAACAATTATGGCTACACCTTC. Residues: CASRDNNYGYTF.

The CDR3 bases are TGTGCCAGCAGTGACCAGGGTCTCTGGAACACTGAAGCTTTCTTT. Residues: CASSDQGLWNTEAFF. The V and J genes are TRBV6-1 and TRBJ1-1; tentative D call: TRBD1 (5 bases). The CDR3 has 15 amino acids. V gave up 3 bases and J gave up 1 base, with 12 bases separating them. Germline V gives CDR1 MNHNS, CDR2 SASEGT.

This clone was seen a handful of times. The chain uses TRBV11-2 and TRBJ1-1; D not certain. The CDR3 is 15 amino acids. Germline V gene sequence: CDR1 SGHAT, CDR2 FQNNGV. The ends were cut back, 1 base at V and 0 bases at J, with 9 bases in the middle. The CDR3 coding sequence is TGTGCCAGCAGCTTAGGCGCGGGAATGAACACTGAAGCTTTCTTT. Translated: CASSLGAGMNTEAFF.

Here the CDR3 reads CASSDGLAGKFSYNEQFF. DNA for the CDR3: TGTGCCAGCAGTGATGGCCTAGCGGGAAAGTTCTCCTACAATGAGCAGTTCTTC. This chain connects TRBV6-1 to TRBJ2-1, with 9 bases identical to TRBD2. The CDR3 sequence is 18 residues long. V lost 3 bases, J lost 0 bases, and 9 bases stayed unmatched. CDR1 is MNHNS, CDR2 SASEGT, per germline.

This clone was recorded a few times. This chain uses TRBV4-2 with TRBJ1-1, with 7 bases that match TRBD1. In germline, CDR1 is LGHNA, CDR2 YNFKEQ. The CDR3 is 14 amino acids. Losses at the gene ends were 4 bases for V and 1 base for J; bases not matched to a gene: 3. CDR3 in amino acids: CASSLQGSNTEAFF. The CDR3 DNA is TGTGCCAGCAGCCTACAGGGGTCGAACACTGAAGCTTTCTTT.

CDR3 sequence (DNA): TGTGCCAGCAGCTTAGTTTGGGGAGCGAACACTGAAGCTTTCTTT. Residues: CASSLVWGANTEAFF. This chain links TRBV11-2 with TRBJ1-1, with D hard to call. CDR1 is SGHAT and CDR2 is FQNNGV in the germline V gene. Trimming shortened V by 1 base and J by 1 base, and 10 bases separated the two germline ends. The CDR3 has 15 amino acids.

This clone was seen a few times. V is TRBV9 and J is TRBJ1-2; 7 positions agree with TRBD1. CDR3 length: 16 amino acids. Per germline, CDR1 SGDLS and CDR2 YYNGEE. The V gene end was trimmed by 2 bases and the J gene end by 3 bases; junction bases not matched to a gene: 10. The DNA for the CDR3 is TGTGCCAGCAGCGTTAACCCCCGAACAGGGGACTATGGCTACACCTTC. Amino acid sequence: CASSVNPRTGDYGYTF. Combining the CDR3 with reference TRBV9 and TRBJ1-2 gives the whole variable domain DSGVTQTPKHLITATGQRVTLRCSPRSGDLSVYWYQQSLDQGLQFLIQYYNGEERAKGNILERFSAQQFPDLHSELNLSSLELGDSALYFCASSVNPRTGDYGYTFGSGTRLTVV.

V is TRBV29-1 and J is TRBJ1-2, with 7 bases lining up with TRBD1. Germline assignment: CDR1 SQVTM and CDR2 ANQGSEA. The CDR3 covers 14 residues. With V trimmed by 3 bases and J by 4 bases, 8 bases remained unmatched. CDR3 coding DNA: TGCAGCGTTGAGTTACAGGGGCGAAGCTATGGCTACACCTTC. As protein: CSVELQGRSYGYTF.

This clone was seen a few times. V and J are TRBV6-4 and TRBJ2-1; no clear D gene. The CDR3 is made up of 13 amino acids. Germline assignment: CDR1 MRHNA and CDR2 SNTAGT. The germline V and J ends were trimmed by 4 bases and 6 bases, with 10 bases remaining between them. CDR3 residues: CASSGAPRNEQFF. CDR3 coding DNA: TGTGCCAGCAGTGGGGCTCCCCGCAATGAGCAGTTCTTC.

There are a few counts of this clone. CDR3 sequence (DNA): TGTGCCAGCAGCTTAGCAGGGGGGACTGAAGCTTTCTTT. Encoded protein: CASSLAGGTEAFF. The chain has TRBV13 and TRBJ1-1; 7 positions agree with TRBD1. This CDR3 has 13 amino acids. Trimming took 1 base from V and 5 from J; bases not matched to a gene: 1. Germline V gives CDR1 PRHDT, CDR2 FYEKMQ (reference sequence).

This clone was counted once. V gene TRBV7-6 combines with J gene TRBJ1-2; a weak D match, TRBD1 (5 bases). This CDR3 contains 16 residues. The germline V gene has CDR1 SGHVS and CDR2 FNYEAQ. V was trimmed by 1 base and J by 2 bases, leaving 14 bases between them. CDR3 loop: CASSLVVGQKNYGYTF. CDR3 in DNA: TGTGCCAGCAGCTTAGTGGTGGGGCAGAAGAACTATGGCTACACCTTC.